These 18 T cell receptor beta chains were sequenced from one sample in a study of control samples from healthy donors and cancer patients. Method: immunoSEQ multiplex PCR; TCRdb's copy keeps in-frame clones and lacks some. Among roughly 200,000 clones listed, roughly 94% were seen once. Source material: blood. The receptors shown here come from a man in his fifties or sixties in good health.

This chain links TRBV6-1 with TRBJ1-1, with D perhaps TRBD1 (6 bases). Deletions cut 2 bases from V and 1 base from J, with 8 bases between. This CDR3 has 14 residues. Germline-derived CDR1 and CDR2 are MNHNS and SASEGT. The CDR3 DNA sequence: TGTGCCAGCAGTGAATACAGGGAGAACACTGAAGCTTTCTTT. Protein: CASSEYRENTEAFF.

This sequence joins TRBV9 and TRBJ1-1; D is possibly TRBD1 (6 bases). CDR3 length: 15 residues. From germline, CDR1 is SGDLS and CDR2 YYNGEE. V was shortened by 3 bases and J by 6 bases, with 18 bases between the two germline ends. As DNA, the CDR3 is TGTGCCAGCAGCGAGAGGGGAGGGGGTCTAGCTGAAGCTTTCTTT. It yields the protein CASSERGGGLAEAFF.

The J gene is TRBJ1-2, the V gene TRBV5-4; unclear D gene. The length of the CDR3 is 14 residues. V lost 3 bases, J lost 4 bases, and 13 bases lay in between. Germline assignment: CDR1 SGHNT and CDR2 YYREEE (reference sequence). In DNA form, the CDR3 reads TGTGCCAGCAGCTATACCGGATCTAGCTATGGCTACACCTTC. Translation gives CASSYTGSSYGYTF. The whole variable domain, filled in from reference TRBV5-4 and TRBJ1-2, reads ETGVTQSPTHLIKTRGQQVTLRCSSQSGHNTVSWYQQALGQGPQFIFQYYREEENGRGNFPPRFSGLQFPNYSSELNVNALELDDSALYLCASSYTGSSYGYTFGSGTRLTVV.

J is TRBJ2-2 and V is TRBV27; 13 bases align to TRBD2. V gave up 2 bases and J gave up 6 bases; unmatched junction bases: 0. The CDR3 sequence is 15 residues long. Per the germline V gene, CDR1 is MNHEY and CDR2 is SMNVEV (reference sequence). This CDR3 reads CASSLGTSGAGELFF. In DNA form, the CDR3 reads TGTGCCAGCAGTTTAGGGACTAGCGGGGCCGGGGAGCTGTTTTTT.

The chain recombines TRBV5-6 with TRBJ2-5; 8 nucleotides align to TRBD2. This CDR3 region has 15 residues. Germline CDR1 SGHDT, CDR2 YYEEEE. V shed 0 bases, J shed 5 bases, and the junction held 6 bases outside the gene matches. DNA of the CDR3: TGTGCCAGCAGCTTGGAGTCAGGGACTAGGGAGACCCAGTACTTC. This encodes CASSLESGTRETQYF.

For the CDR3, the DNA is TGTGCCAGCAGCAAAGCGCTCGGCAGGGGGCTGGGAGGCTACACCTTC. It is translated as CASSKALGRGLGGYTF. This sequence joins TRBV21-1 and TRBJ1-2; the table calls TRBD1, which could not be checked here. TRBV21-1 is shown as a pseudogene. The CDR3 has 16 residues.

Here the CDR3 DNA reads TGTGCCAGCAGCACATACAGGGTCCTGTTCACTGAAGCTTTCTTT. Amino acid sequence: CASSTYRVLFTEAFF. The V call is TRBV7-9, the J call TRBJ1-1; D possibly corresponds to TRBD1 (6 bases). Trimming removed 5 bases from V and 4 bases from J, with 17 bases in between. Germline V gene lookup returns CDR1 SEHNR and CDR2 FQNEAQ (reference sequence). This CDR3 region has 15 residues.

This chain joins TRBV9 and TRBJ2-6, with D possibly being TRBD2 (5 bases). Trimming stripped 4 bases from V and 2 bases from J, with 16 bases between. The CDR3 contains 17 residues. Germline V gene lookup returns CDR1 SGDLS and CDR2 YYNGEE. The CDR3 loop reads CASSLALLGAGANVLTF. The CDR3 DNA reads TGTGCCAGCAGCTTAGCTCTCTTGGGAGCTGGGGCCAACGTCCTGACTTTC.

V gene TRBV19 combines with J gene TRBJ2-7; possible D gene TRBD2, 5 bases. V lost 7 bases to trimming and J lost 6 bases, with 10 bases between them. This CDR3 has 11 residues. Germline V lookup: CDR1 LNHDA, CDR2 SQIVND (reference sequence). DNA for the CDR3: TGTGCCAGTACGGACGGGGTCGAGCAGTACGTC. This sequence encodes CASTDGVEQYV.

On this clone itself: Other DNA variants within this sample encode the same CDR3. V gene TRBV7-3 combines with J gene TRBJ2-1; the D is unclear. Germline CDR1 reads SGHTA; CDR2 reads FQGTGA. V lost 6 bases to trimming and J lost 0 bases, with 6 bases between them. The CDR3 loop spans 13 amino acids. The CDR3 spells CASSLGSYNEQFF. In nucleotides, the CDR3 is TGTGCCAGCAGTCTTGGCTCCTACAATGAGCAGTTCTTC. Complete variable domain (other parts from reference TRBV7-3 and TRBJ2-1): GAGVSQTPSNKVTEKGKYVELRCDPISGHTALYWYRQSLGQGPEFLIYFQGTGAADDSGLPNDRFFAVRPEGSVSTLKIQRTERGDSAVYLCASSLGSYNEQFFGPGTRLTVL.

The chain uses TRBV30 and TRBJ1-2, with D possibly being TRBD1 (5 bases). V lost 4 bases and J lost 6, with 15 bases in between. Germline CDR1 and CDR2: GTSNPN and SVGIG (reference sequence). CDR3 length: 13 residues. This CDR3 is CAWTLGGGDGYTF. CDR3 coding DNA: TGTGCCTGGACCCTCGGGGGAGGGGATGGCTACACCTTC. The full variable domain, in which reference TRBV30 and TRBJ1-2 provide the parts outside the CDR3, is SQTIHQWPATLVQPVGSPLSLECTVEGTSNPNLYWYRQAAGRGLQLLFYSVGIGQISSEVPQNLSASRPQDRQFILSSKKLLLSDSGFYLCAWTLGGGDGYTFGSGTRLTVV.

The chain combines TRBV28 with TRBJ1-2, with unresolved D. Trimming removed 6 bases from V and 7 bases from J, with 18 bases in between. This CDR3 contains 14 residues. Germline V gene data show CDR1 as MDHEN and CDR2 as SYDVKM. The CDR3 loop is CASSALTRVSGYTF. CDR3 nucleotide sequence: TGTGCCAGCAGCGCCTTAACACGGGTCAGTGGCTACACCTTC.

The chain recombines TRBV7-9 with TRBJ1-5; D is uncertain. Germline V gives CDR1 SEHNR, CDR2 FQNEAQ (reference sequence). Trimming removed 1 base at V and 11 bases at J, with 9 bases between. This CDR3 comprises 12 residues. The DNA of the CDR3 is TGTGCCAGCAGCTTAGTGGGTGTTTCCCAGCATTTT. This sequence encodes CASSLVGVSQHF.

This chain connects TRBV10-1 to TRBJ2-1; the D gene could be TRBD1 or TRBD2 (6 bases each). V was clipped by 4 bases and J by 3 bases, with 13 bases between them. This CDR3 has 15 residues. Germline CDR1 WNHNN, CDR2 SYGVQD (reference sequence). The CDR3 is CASSARRGDYNEQFF. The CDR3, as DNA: TGCGCCAGCAGTGCCCGGAGGGGGGACTACAATGAGCAGTTCTTC.

The CDR3 DNA follows: TGTGCCAGCTTACAGGGGGGGAGGGGGACTGAAGCTTTCTTT. Its protein product is CASLQGGRGTEAFF. The chain joins TRBV3-1 (or the pseudogene TRBV3-2) to TRBJ1-1, with 8 bases fitting TRBD1. J gave up 5 bases and V 8 bases, and 10 bases lay outside the gene matches. This CDR3 is built from 14 residues. CDR1 and CDR2 (germline): LGHDT, YNNKEL (reference sequence).

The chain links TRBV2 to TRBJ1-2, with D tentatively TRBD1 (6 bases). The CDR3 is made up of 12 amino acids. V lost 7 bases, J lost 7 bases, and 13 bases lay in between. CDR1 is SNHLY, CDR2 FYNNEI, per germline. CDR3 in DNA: TGTGCCAGCACCTATGACAGGTTTGGCTACACCTTC. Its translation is CASTYDRFGYTF.

CDR3 residues: CASSSRTRSYNEQFF. The CDR3 bases are TGTGCCAGCAGCTCCCGGACCCGCTCCTACAATGAGCAGTTCTTC. The chain links TRBV6-5 to TRBJ2-1; the D is unclear. The CDR3 covers 15 residues. V shed 6 bases and J shed 0 bases, with 12 bases lying between them. The germline gives CDR1 MNHEY, CDR2 SVGAGI.

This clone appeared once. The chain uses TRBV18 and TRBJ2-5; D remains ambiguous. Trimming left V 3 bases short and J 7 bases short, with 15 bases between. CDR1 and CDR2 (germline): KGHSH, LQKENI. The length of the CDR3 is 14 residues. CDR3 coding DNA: TGTGCCAGCTCACCTTTTCACCGTGAAACGACCCAGTACTTC. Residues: CASSPFHRETTQYF.